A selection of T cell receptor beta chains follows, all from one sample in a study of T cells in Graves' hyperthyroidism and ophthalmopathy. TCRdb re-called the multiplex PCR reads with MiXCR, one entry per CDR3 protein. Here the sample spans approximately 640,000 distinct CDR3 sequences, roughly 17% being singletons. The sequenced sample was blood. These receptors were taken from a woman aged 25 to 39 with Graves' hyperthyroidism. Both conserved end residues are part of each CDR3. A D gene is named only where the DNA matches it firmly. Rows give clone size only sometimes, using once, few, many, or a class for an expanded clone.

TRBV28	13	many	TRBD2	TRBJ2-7	CASRGAGAHEQYF	TGTGCCAGCAGGGGAGCGGGAGCCCACGAGCAGTACTTC
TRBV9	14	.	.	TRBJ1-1	CASSPHIGGTEAFF	TGTGCCAGCAGCCCCCATATAGGGGGCACTGAAGCTTTCTTT
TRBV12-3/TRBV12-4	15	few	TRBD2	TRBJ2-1	CSSGPSGRAGNEQFF	TGTTCCAGCGGACCTAGCGGGAGGGCCGGGAATGAGCAGTTCTTC
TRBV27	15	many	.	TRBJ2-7	CASDISVNQPYEQYF	TGTGCCAGTGATATTAGCGTGAACCAACCCTACGAGCAGTACTTC
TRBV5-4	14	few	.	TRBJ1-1	CASSLDGEYTEAFF	TGTGCCAGCAGCTTGGATGGGGAGTACACTGAAGCTTTCTTT
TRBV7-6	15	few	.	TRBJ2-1	CASSPIRAGVNEQFF	TGTGCCAGCAGCCCAATCCGGGCAGGGGTGAATGAGCAGTTCTTC
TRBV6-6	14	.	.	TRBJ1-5	CASSSDKHNQPQHF	TGTGCCAGCAGTTCAGACAAGCACAATCAGCCCCAGCATTTT
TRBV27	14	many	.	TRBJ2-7	CASSLAGQTYEQYF	TGTGCCAGCAGTTTAGCGGGACAGACCTACGAGCAGTACTTC
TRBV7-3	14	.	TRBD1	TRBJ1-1	CASSLQGVAEEAFF	TGTGCCAGCAGCTTACAGGGGGTAGCCGAGGAAGCTTTCTTT
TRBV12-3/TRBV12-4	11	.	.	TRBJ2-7	CASSLYYKQYF	TGTGCCAGCAGTCTATACTACAAGCAGTACTTC
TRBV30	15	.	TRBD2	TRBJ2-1	CAWSVIAGNYNEQFF	TGTGCCTGGAGTGTAATAGCGGGTAACTACAATGAGCAGTTCTTC
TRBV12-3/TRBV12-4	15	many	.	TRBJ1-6	CASSLSGWGGSPLHF	TGTGCCAGCAGTCTCTCAGGGTGGGGGGGATCACCCCTCCACTTT
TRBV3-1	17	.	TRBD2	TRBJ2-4	CASSQVGEGAGGNIQYF	TGTGCCAGCAGCCAAGTGGGGGAAGGAGCGGGAGGAAACATTCAGTACTTC
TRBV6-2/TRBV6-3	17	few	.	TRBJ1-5	CASSYVSGYSSNQPQHF	TGTGCCAGCAGTTATGTCAGCGGGTACTCTAGCAATCAGCCCCAGCATTTT
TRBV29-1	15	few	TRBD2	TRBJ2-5	CSVEEGSGLGETQYF	TGCAGCGTTGAAGAGGGATCGGGACTAGGGGAGACCCAGTACTTC
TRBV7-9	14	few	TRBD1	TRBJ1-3	CASQGQGVGNTIYF	TGTGCCAGCCAAGGACAGGGCGTAGGAAACACCATATATTTT
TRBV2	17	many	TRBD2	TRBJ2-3	CASRRGTSGSVADTQYF	TGTGCCAGCAGAAGAGGGACTAGCGGGAGTGTCGCAGATACGCAGTATTTT
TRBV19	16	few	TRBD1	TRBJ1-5	CASLPSGGDSNQPQHF	TGTGCCAGTCTCCCCTCAGGGGGAGATAGCAATCAGCCCCAGCATTTT
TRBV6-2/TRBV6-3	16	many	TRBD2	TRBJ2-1	CASSPMGGELYNEQFF	TGTGCCAGCAGTCCAATGGGGGGGGAGCTCTACAATGAGCAGTTCTTC
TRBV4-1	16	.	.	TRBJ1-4	CASSPRSDVSGEELFF	TGCGCCAGCAGCCCTCGATCGGACGTAAGCGGCGAGGAACTGTTTTTT
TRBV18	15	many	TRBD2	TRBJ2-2	CASSPAGVGTGELFF	TGTGCCAGCTCACCAGCGGGAGTCGGCACCGGGGAGCTGTTTTTT
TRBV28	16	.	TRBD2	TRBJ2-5	CASSLRLAGPQETQYF	TGTGCCAGCAGTTTGAGGCTAGCGGGGCCCCAAGAGACCCAGTACTTC
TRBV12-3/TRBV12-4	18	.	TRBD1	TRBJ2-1	CASSFEVGQGRSYNEQFF	TGTGCCAGCAGTTTCGAAGTGGGACAGGGAAGGTCCTACAATGAGCAGTTCTTC
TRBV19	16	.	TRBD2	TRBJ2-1	CASKRSGRALSNEQFF	TGTGCCAGTAAGAGAAGCGGGAGGGCCCTGTCAAATGAGCAGTTCTTC
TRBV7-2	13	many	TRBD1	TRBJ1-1	CASSLVTGGEAFF	TGTGCCAGCAGCTTAGTAACAGGGGGTGAAGCTTTCTTT
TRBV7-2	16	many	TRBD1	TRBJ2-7	CASSLVGTGATLEQYF	TGTGCCAGCAGCTTAGTAGGGACAGGGGCAACACTCGAGCAGTACTTC
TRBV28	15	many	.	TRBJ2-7	CASSLISTGTREQYF	TGTGCCAGCAGCCTAATAAGCACCGGGACGAGGGAGCAGTACTTC
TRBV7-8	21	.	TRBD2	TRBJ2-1	CASSSRYPGLARLKTYNEQFF	TGTGCCAGCAGCTCGAGATACCCGGGACTAGCGAGGCTAAAGACCTACAATGAGCAGTTCTTC
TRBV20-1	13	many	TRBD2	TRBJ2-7	CSARKGSGYEQYF	TGCAGTGCCAGGAAGGGTAGCGGGTACGAGCAGTACTTC
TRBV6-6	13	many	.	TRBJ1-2	CASSYSGTYGYTF	TGTGCCAGCAGTTACTCGGGAACCTATGGCTACACCTTC
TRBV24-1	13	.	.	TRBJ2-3	CATTSDNTDTQYF	TGTGCCACCACCAGTGACAACACAGATACGCAGTATTTT
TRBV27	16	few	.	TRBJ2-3	CASRAWVSESTDTQYF	TGTGCCAGCAGGGCTTGGGTGAGCGAGAGCACAGATACGCAGTATTTT
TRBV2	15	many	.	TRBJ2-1	CASSDRRGAYNEQFF	TGTGCCAGCAGTGATAGGAGGGGAGCCTACAATGAGCAGTTCTTC
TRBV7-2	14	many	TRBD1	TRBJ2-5	CASSPDRSQETQYF	TGTGCCAGCAGCCCGGACAGGTCCCAAGAGACCCAGTACTTC
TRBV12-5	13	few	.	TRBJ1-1	CASGLGDMAEAFF	TGTGCTAGTGGTTTGGGCGACATGGCTGAAGCTTTCTTT
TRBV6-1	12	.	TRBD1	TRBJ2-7	CASGTGGGEQYF	TGTGCCAGCGGCACAGGGGGCGGCGAGCAGTACTTC
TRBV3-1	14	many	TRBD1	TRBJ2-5	CASSPRTGAETQYF	TGTGCCAGCAGCCCCCGCACAGGGGCAGAGACCCAGTACTTC
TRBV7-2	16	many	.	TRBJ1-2	CASSPTAGTAAYGYTF	TGTGCCAGCAGCCCCACTGCGGGGACGGCAGCTTATGGCTACACCTTC
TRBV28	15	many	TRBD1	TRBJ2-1	CASSSTGFTYNEQFF	TGTGCCAGCAGTTCGACAGGGTTCACCTACAATGAGCAGTTCTTC
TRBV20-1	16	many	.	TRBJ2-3	CSARVSRPIGGDTQYF	TGCAGTGCTAGAGTGTCCAGACCGATAGGGGGAGATACGCAGTATTTT
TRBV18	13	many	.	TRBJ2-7	CASSRVGDGEQYF	TGTGCCAGCTCACGGGTGGGAGATGGGGAGCAGTACTTC
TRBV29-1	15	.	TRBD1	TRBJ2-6	CSVRDRFAGANVLTF	TGCAGCGTACGGGACAGGTTTGCTGGGGCCAACGTCCTGACTTTC
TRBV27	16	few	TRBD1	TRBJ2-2	CASSAGDRVKTGELFF	TGTGCCAGCAGTGCGGGTGACAGGGTCAAAACCGGGGAGCTGTTTTTT
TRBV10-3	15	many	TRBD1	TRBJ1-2	CAISDRDRTTYGYTF	TGTGCCATCAGTGACCGGGACAGGACGACCTATGGCTACACCTTC